The clone carrying this TCR beta chain appeared a few times. The antigen remains undetermined. The data are from a study of cytotoxic CD8 clonotypes in ibrutinib-treated CLL. On the study more broadly: On average, around 100,000 productive rearrangements and around 230,000 productive templates per sample.

Produced via immunoSEQ multiplex PCR; TCRdb's table is partial and in-frame only. The repertoire holds under 200,000 clones, with about four fifths as singletons. Notes on the study in general: Baseline levels were approached again at progression, after clonality had risen at ibrutinib response. Public clonotypes, found uncommonly, either contracted or stayed stable on treatment.

The CDR3 extends over 15 amino acids. Trimming took off 5 bases at V and 5 bases at J, with 19 bases between the two ends. The germline gives CDR1 SGHTA, CDR2 FQGNSA. J is TRBJ2-7 and V is TRBV7-2; tentatively, D is TRBD2 (5 bases). The specimen was PBMCs, collected after 24 months of ibrutinib treatment. The source is a human donor with chronic lymphocytic leukemia. Written as DNA, the CDR3 is TGTGCCAGCAGCCCCCGGGGTACTATTACGAACGAGCAGTACTTC. Amino acids: CASSPRGTITNEQYF.